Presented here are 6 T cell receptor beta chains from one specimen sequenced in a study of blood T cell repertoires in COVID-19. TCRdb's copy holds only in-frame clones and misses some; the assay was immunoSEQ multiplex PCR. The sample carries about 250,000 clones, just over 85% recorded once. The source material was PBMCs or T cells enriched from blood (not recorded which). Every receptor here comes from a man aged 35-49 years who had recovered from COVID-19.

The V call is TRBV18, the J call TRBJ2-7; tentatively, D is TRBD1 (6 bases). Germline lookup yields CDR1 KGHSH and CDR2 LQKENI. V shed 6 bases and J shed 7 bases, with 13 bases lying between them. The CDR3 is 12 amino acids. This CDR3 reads CASSFGQPEQYF. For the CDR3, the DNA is TGTGCCAGCTCGTTCGGACAGCCAGAGCAGTACTTC.

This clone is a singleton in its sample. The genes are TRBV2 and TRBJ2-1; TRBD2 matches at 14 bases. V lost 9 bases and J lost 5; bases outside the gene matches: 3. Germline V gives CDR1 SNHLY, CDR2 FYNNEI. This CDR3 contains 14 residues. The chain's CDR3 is CARGTSGGHNEQFF. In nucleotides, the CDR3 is TGTGCCAGAGGGACTAGCGGGGGACACAATGAGCAGTTCTTC. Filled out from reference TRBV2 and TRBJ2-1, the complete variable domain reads EPEVTQTPSHQVTQMGQEVILRCVPISNHLYFYWYRQILGQKVEFLVSFYNNEISEKSEIFDDQFSVERPDGSNFTLKIRSTKLEDSAMYFCARGTSGGHNEQFFGPGTRLTVL.

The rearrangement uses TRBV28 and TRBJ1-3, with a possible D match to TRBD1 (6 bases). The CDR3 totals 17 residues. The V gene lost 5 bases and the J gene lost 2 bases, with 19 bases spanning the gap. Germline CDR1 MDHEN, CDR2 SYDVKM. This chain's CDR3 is CASSRSSQGGAGNTIYF. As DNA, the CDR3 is TGTGCCAGCAGTCGTTCATCACAGGGAGGGGCTGGAAACACCATATATTTT.

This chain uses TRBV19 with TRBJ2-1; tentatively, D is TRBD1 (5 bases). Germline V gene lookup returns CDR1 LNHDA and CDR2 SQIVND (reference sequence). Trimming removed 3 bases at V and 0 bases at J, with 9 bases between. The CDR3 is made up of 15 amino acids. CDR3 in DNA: TGTGCCAGTAGTATGGGCAGGGTCTCCTACAATGAGCAGTTCTTC. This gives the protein CASSMGRVSYNEQFF.

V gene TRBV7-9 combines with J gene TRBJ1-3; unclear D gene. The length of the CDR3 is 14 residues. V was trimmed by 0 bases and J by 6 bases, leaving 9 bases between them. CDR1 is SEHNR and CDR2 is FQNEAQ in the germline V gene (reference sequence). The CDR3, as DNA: TGTGCCAGCAGCTTAGCGAACAGCCAAAACACCATATATTTT. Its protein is CASSLANSQNTIYF. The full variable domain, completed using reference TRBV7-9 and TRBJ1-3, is DTGVSQNPRHKITKRGQNVTFRCDPISEHNRLYWYRQTLGQGPEFLTYFQNEAQLEKSRLLSDRFSAERPKGSFSTLEIQRTEQGDSAMYLCASSLANSQNTIYFGEGSWLTVV.

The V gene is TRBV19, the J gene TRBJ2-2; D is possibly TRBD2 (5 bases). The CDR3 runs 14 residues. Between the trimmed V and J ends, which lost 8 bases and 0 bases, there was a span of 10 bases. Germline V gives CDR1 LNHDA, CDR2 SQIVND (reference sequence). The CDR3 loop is CASRIASNTGELFF. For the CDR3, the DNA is TGTGCCAGTCGAATAGCGTCGAACACCGGGGAGCTGTTTTTT.